The rows below give T cell receptor beta chains drawn from one sample of a study of sequential checkpoint blockade in melanoma. Clones were read by immunoSEQ multiplex PCR, and TCRdb kept only the in-frame ones, dropping some. Found here are about 17,000 clones, more than 65% of them singletons; the top ten hold 20% to 25%. The sample was CD8+ T cells sorted from blood (inferred from file names), taken from a patient given nivolumab and ipilimumab in sequence. All receptors derive from a human donor with melanoma. Each CDR3 is given with its conserved first and last residue. Size values are once, few and many counts, or a class for expanded clones, and some rows have none.

TRBV5-1	12	NA	CASSWTGSEQFF
TRBV7-9	14	NA	CASSSPGGGGEQFF
TRBV7-3	19	NA	CASSKTGTSGYGSYNEQFF
TRBV5-1	14	few	CASSLAQGSDGYTF
TRBV9	13	NA	CASSVAFGTEAFF
TRBV5-4	14	NA	CASSLDVGRETQYF
TRBV13	16	few	CASSSGPKQGATEAFF
TRBV6-1	15	NA	CASSDSGGTSYEQYF
TRBV7-8	13	NA	CASSLGGLGELFF
TRBV7-9	14	once	CASSLEGRRPPLHF
TRBV23-1	14	NA	CASREGARNTEAFF
TRBV6-1	16	NA	CASSELAGAPRGGQFF
TRBV9	15	NA	CASSVDGGSGNTIYF
TRBV7-9	15	NA	CASSSIGSSGNTIYF
TRBV4-1	13	NA	CASSRTTGDTQYF
TRBV4-1	15	once	CASSGTPLSNYGYTF
TRBV7-3	13	NA	CASSLQGNTEAFF
TRBV4-3	14	NA	CATQRGENTGELFF
TRBV27	12	NA	CASSPGADTQYF
TRBV7-6	12	once	CASSSLADTQYF
TRBV5-4	13	NA	CASSWSSYNEQFF
TRBV6-1	19	NA	CASSEIVGNMGTANYGYTF
TRBV4-2	15	NA	CASSQLTGNPYGYTF
TRBV6-6	15	NA	CASSYPSELGDGYTF
TRBV23-1	21	NA	CASSPHDSRVANYSGANVLTF
TRBV19	18	NA	CASSMAFFRLLFNYGYTF
TRBV7-2	13	NA	CASTYSGSEGYTF
TRBV2	12	NA	CADRLENYEQYF
TRBV7-9	18	once	CASSFAASWQGGTDTQYF
TRBV6-6	14	NA	CASSPTGFSYEQYF
TRBV6-5	11	NA	CASSYGSGAFF